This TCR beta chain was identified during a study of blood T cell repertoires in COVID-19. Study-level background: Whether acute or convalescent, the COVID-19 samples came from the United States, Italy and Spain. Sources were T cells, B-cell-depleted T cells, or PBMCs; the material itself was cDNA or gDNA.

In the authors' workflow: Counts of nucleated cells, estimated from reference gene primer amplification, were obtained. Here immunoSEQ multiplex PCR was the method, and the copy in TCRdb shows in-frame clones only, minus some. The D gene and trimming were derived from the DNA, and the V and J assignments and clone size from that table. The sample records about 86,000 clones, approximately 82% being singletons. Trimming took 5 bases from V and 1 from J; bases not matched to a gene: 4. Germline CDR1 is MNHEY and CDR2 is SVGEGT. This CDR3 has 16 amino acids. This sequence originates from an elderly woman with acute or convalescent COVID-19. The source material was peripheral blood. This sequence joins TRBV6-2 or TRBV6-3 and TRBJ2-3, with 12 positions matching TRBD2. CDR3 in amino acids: CASSTLAGGRTDTQYF. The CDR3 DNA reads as TGTGCCAGCAGTACACTAGCGGGGGGCCGCACAGATACGCAGTATTTT.